The rows below give T cell receptor beta chains drawn from one sample of a study of quantifying T cell responses using KT2 cells. TCRdb reprocessed the UMI-ligation and nested PCR reads via MiXCR and lists one record per CDR3 protein. Among over 55,000 distinct CDR3 sequences listed, roughly 12% were seen once. The sequencing input was PBMCs spiked with cells of the T cell clone KT2. The receptor source for this set is a human donor. CDR3s include the opening cysteine and the closing phenylalanine or tryptophan.

TRBJ1-1,TRBV12-5,CASGPREGTEAFF
TRBJ2-3,TRBV7-9,CASSWGQETDTQYF
TRBJ1-5,TRBV3-1,CASSHRQGSNQPQHF
TRBJ1-1,TRBV4-3,CASSQVTGGNTEAFF
TRBJ2-1,TRBV12-3/TRBV12-4,CASRPGLHNEQFF
TRBJ1-5,TRBV12-3/TRBV12-4,CARDTEGVYSNQPQHF
TRBJ2-7,TRBV14,CASSRTVFWEQYF
TRBJ1-5,TRBV12-3/TRBV12-4,CASSGQYSQPQHF
TRBJ1-2,TRBV6-2/TRBV6-3,CASRPSYTPLFAYGYTF
TRBJ2-2,TRBV4-3,CASSPRVTTGELFF
TRBJ2-3,TRBV20-1,CSANLAGVSTDTQYF
TRBJ1-2,TRBV2,CASSDWFPGYTF
TRBJ2-7,TRBV11-3,CASSYQDRFGPPSYEQYF
TRBJ2-2,TRBV23-1,CASSQSVLTDPHTGELFF
TRBJ2-1,TRBV9,CASSGPGTSRKNSYNEQFF
TRBJ2-1,TRBV6-2/TRBV6-3,CASSSGTHEQFF